Following are 27 T cell receptor beta chains from one sample sequenced in a study of blood T cell repertoires in COVID-19. Profiled with immunoSEQ multiplex PCR; TCRdb holds only in-frame clones, not every one. The top ten hold 5.1% of the sample, which has some 220,000 clones, around four fifths seen once. The sample was peripheral blood. These receptors came from a woman aged 55-70 years who had recovered from COVID-19.

This clone was detected only once. The chain combines TRBV6-6 with TRBJ2-7; 10 bases match TRBD1. The junction had 4 bases not matched to a gene; V was cut back by 6 bases and J by 5 bases. This CDR3 is 13 amino acids long. The germline gives CDR1 MNHNY, CDR2 SVGAGI (reference sequence). The CDR3 bases are TGTGCCAGCAGCCGGGACAGGGGTCACGAGCAGTACTTC. Translation gives CASSRDRGHEQYF.

The J gene is TRBJ1-5, the V gene TRBV4-1; D remains unclear. CDR1 is MGHRA, CDR2 YSYEKL, per germline. The ends were cut back, 5 bases at V and 5 bases at J, with 10 bases in the middle. The CDR3 spans 13 residues. Written as DNA, the CDR3 is TGCGCCAGCAGCTACGCGCGGGATCAGCCCCAGCATTTT. This sequence encodes CASSYARDQPQHF.

This clone has more than one count but fewer than ten. CDR3 in amino acids: CASSYLQVHSNQPQHF. The CDR3 region has the DNA TGTGCCAGCAGTTACTTACAGGTACATAGCAATCAGCCCCAGCATTTT. This rearrangement joins TRBV6-6 to TRBJ1-5, with D perhaps TRBD1 (5 bases). CDR1 is MNHNY and CDR2 is SVGAGI in the germline V gene (reference sequence). CDR3 length: 16 amino acids. V gave up 1 base and J gave up 0 bases, with 10 bases separating them.

This clone was found once. The rearrangement joins TRBV2 to TRBJ2-4; 7 nucleotides align to TRBD2. Germline V gene sequence: CDR1 SNHLY, CDR2 FYNNEI. The CDR3 sequence is 15 residues long. The trim removed 5 bases at V and 3 bases at J, leaving 7 bases unmatched. CDR3 DNA: TGTGCCAGCAGTAGAAGCGGGGCGGGCAAAAACATTCAGTACTTC. This encodes CASSRSGAGKNIQYF.

On this clone itself: The junction departs from the called germline gene at one end, perhaps through a read error. The genes are TRBV7-7 and TRBJ2-2; D might be TRBD1 (6 bases). Germline V lookup: CDR1 SSHAT, CDR2 FNYEAQ (reference sequence). The CDR3 length is 14 residues. The CDR3 DNA reads TGTGCTAGCAGCTTGGGGGCGCAAACCGGGGAGCTGTTTTTT. Protein: CASSLGAQTGELFF.

The J gene is TRBJ2-7, the V gene TRBV27, with 7 bases that match TRBD1. Germline CDR1 MNHEY, CDR2 SMNVEV (reference sequence). The CDR3 is 13 residues long. V was clipped by 6 bases and J by 5 bases; unmatched bases: 7. DNA for the CDR3: TGTGCCAGCAGCGACAGGGTTATCGACGAGCAGTACTTC. Translating gives CASSDRVIDEQYF.

The chain carries TRBV3-1 (or the pseudogene TRBV3-2) and TRBJ2-3, with 9 positions matching TRBD1. In germline, CDR1 is LGHDT, CDR2 YNNKEL (reference sequence). The CDR3 contains 15 residues. V shed 4 bases, J shed 4 bases, and the junction held 6 bases outside the gene matches. DNA for the CDR3: TGTGCCAGCAGCCTGGGACAGGGAACCGCAGATACGCAGTATTTT. Protein product: CASSLGQGTADTQYF.

CDR3 protein: CASSQVAGDEQFF. CDR3 nucleotide sequence: TGTGCCAGCAGCCAAGTGGCAGGGGATGAGCAGTTCTTC. This chain connects TRBV14 to TRBJ2-1; D is possibly TRBD1 (6 bases). CDR3 length: 13 residues. Germline V gene lookup returns CDR1 SGHDN and CDR2 FVKESK. Trimming pared 1 base from V and 8 bases from J, leaving 9 bases between.

V is TRBV11-3 and J is TRBJ2-2; perhaps TRBD1 as D (6 bases). V lost 5 bases to trimming and J lost 0 bases, with 10 bases between them. The CDR3 is 15 amino acids. Germline V lookup: CDR1 SGHNT, CDR2 YENEEA. CDR3: CASSPGVANTGELFF. As DNA, the CDR3 is TGTGCCAGCAGCCCAGGGGTCGCGAACACCGGGGAGCTGTTTTTT.

The chain is built from TRBV18 and TRBJ1-5, with TRBD1 identical over 7 bases. This CDR3 is built from 17 residues. The J segment lost 1 base and the V segment lost 3 bases, leaving 9 bases of the junction unmatched. The germline CDR1 and CDR2 sequences are KGHSH and LQKENI. The CDR3 sequence is CASSPTGPGGSNQPQHF. CDR3 in DNA: TGTGCCAGCTCACCGACGGGCCCAGGGGGGAGCAATCAGCCCCAGCATTTT.

This rearrangement joins TRBV7-2 to TRBJ1-4, with TRBD1 matching 10 bases. The V and J ends lost 4 bases and 6 bases, in that order; junction bases with no gene match: 5. The CDR3 is 15 residues long. Per the germline V gene, CDR1 is SGHTA and CDR2 is FQGNSA. CDR3 DNA: TGTGCCAGCAGCTCCGGACAGGGGGTCGATGAAAAACTGTTTTTT. Translation gives CASSSGQGVDEKLFF. Based on the CDR3 plus reference TRBV7-2 and TRBJ1-4, the full variable domain is GAGVSQSPSNKVTEKGKDVELRCDPISGHTALYWYRQSLGQGLEFLIYFQGNSAPDKSGLPSDRFSAERTGGSVSTLTIQRTQQEDSAVYLCASSSGQGVDEKLFFGSGTQLSVL.

The V call is TRBV3-1 (or the pseudogene TRBV3-2), the J call TRBJ2-7, with 9 nucleotides matching TRBD2. Germline CDR1 LGHDT, CDR2 YNNKEL (reference sequence). Trimming cost V 1 base and J 3 bases; bases outside gene matches: 4. The CDR3 has 15 amino acids. DNA of the CDR3: TGTGCCAGCAGCCAAGTTCTAGCGGGGCTCTACGAGCAGTACTTC. Translated: CASSQVLAGLYEQYF.

The V and J genes are TRBV9 and TRBJ1-3; D is perhaps TRBD1 (5 bases). Germline V gene sequence: CDR1 SGDLS, CDR2 YYNGEE. The CDR3 spans 13 residues. The V gene lost 0 bases and the J gene lost 8 bases, with 9 bases spanning the gap. CDR3 bases: TGTGCCAGCAGCGTAGGGACGGGGGACACCATATATTTT. The encoded protein is CASSVGTGDTIYF.

V usage is TRBV6-5 and J usage is TRBJ1-2; D perhaps matches TRBD1 (5 bases). Germline V lookup: CDR1 MNHEY, CDR2 SVGAGI. This CDR3 is built from 13 residues. Trimming shortened V by 5 bases and J by 3 bases, and 10 bases separated the two germline ends. Here the CDR3 reads CASSIREDYGYTF. In DNA form, the CDR3 reads TGTGCCAGCAGTATCAGGGAGGACTATGGCTACACCTTC.

The gene calls are TRBV7-9 and TRBJ2-5; D is unclear. The CDR3 has 13 residues. The V and J ends lost 5 bases and 1 base respectively, with 8 bases between them. Germline V lookup: CDR1 SEHNR, CDR2 FQNEAQ (reference sequence). CDR3 residues: CASSPPGQETQYF. CDR3 nucleotide sequence: TGTGCCAGCAGCCCCCCGGGCCAAGAGACCCAGTACTTC.

V and J are TRBV9 and TRBJ2-5; the match to TRBD2 covers 13 bases. V lost 2 bases and J lost 7; bases outside the gene matches: 8. The CDR3 length is 16 residues. In germline, CDR1 is SGDLS, CDR2 YYNGEE. The CDR3 bases are TGTGCCAGCAGCGTCGGACTAGCGGGGGCCGGGGGGACCCAGTACTTC. Protein product: CASSVGLAGAGGTQYF. The variable domain in full, completed from reference TRBV9 and TRBJ2-5, reads DSGVTQTPKHLITATGQRVTLRCSPRSGDLSVYWYQQSLDQGLQFLIQYYNGEERAKGNILERFSAQQFPDLHSELNLSSLELGDSALYFCASSVGLAGAGGTQYFGPGTRLLVL.

V and J are TRBV5-4 and TRBJ1-3; D might be TRBD1 (6 bases). Between the trimmed V and J ends, which lost 3 bases and 12 bases, there was a span of 19 bases. The CDR3 is 14 residues long. From germline, CDR1 is SGHNT and CDR2 YYREEE (reference sequence). CDR3 nucleotides: TGTGCCAGCAGCTCCGGGGGGTCCCTAGGGGGCATATATTTT. It codes for CASSSGGSLGGIYF.

V usage is TRBV7-9 and J usage is TRBJ2-5; 7 bases align to TRBD1. The V segment lost 5 bases and the J segment 2 bases; nucleotides outside the gene matches: 2. Germline values: CDR1 SEHNR, CDR2 FQNEAQ (reference sequence). The CDR3 sequence is 13 residues long. The CDR3 region is CASSRGQQETQYF. In nucleotides, the CDR3 is TGTGCCAGCAGCCGGGGACAGCAAGAGACCCAGTACTTC.

This sequence joins TRBV9 and TRBJ1-3; D unresolved. Germline CDR1 is SGDLS and CDR2 is YYNGEE. This CDR3 is built from 14 residues. V dropped 2 bases and J dropped 4 bases, with 10 bases sitting between them. The CDR3 sequence: CASSVGSGGNTIYF. The DNA of the CDR3 is TGTGCCAGCAGCGTCGGATCGGGAGGAAACACCATATATTTT.

This clone has just a few counts. Other DNA sequences in the same sample also yield this CDR3. V usage is TRBV30 and J usage is TRBJ2-5; D not resolved. V was cut by 2 bases and J by 3 bases, with 4 bases left in between. The CDR3 has 11 amino acids. Germline V CDR1 and CDR2: GTSNPN, SVGIG (reference sequence). The CDR3 nucleotides read TGTGCCTGGAGTTTAAAAGAGACCCAGTACTTC. The encoded protein is CAWSLKETQYF.

V usage is TRBV19 and J usage is TRBJ1-4; 7 bases are shared with TRBD1. The germline gives CDR1 LNHDA, CDR2 SQIVND (reference sequence). The CDR3 runs to 15 residues. The V gene end was trimmed by 0 bases and the J gene end by 7 bases; junction bases not matched to a gene: 5. The CDR3 sequence: CASSIENRGGEKLFF. The CDR3 DNA follows: TGTGCCAGTAGTATAGAAAACAGGGGAGGTGAAAAACTGTTTTTT.

The chain carries TRBV12-3 or TRBV12-4 and TRBJ2-1, with 11 bases lining up with TRBD2. J gave up 15 bases and V 7 bases, and 11 bases lay outside the gene matches. The CDR3 is made up of 13 amino acids. CDR3 in amino acids: CASTLGSGGAPFF. CDR3 in DNA: TGTGCCAGCACCCTCGGTAGCGGGGGGGCCCCGTTCTTC.

J is TRBJ1-1 and V is TRBV3-1 (or the pseudogene TRBV3-2), with D possibly being TRBD1 (5 bases). Trimming left V 6 bases short and J 5 bases short, with 10 bases between. The CDR3 runs to 12 residues. Germline CDR1 and CDR2: LGHDT and YNNKEL (reference sequence). The CDR3 coding sequence is TGTGCCAGCAGGGGGCTCGGGACTGAAGCTTTCTTT. This translates into CASRGLGTEAFF.

CDR3 nucleotide sequence: TGCGCCAGCAGCCAATCACATGCGGCAAACTCCTACAATGAGCAGTTCTTC. It is translated as CASSQSHAANSYNEQFF. This chain connects TRBV4-3 to TRBJ2-1, with no clear D. V lost 2 bases and J 0 bases, leaving 14 bases between the germline ends. The CDR3 is 17 amino acids. Germline-derived CDR1 and CDR2 are LGHNA and YSLEER.

This clone was seen only a few times. Written as DNA, the CDR3 is TGTGCCAGCAGTCAGGGACAGGGGTCCACCGGGGAGCTGTTTTTT. It is translated as CASSQGQGSTGELFF. V usage is TRBV6-5 and J usage is TRBJ2-2; TRBD1 agrees at 10 bases. J was trimmed by 4 bases and V by 5 bases; bases with no gene match: 4. This CDR3 is built from 15 residues. Germline assignment: CDR1 MNHEY and CDR2 SVGAGI.

The chain joins TRBV6-6 to TRBJ2-1; TRBD1 agrees at 7 bases. Germline CDR1 reads MNHNY; CDR2 reads SVGAGI (reference sequence). Unmatched junction bases numbered 10, after V lost 7 bases and J lost 7 bases. CDR3 size: 14 residues. CDR3 DNA: TGTGCCAGCACCCCAGGGGGTATAGCAAATGAGCAGTTCTTC. Residues: CASTPGGIANEQFF.

J is TRBJ2-7 and V is TRBV3-1 (or the pseudogene TRBV3-2); 8 nucleotides match TRBD1. Trimming cost V 7 bases and J 0 bases; bases outside gene matches: 5. The CDR3 totals 14 residues. From germline, CDR1 is LGHDT and CDR2 YNNKEL (reference sequence). The CDR3 loop reads CASTSGTGSYEQYF. CDR3 DNA: TGTGCCAGCACCTCCGGGACAGGCTCCTACGAGCAGTACTTC.